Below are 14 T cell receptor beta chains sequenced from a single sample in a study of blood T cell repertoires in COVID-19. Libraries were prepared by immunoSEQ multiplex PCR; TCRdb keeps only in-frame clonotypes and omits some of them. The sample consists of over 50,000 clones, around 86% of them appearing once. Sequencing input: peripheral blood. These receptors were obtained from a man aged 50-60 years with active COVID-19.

CDR3 sequence: CASSADPGQGVFTEAFF. The CDR3 DNA sequence: TGCGCCAGCAGCGCAGACCCCGGACAGGGGGTGTTCACTGAAGCTTTCTTT. The chain couples TRBV5-1 to TRBJ1-1, with 10 bases matching TRBD1. V shed 4 bases and J 4 bases; nucleotides not matched to a gene: 13. This CDR3 comprises 17 residues. The germline gives CDR1 SGHRS, CDR2 YFSETQ. The whole variable domain, remainder taken from reference TRBV5-1 and TRBJ1-1, is KAGVTQTPRYLIKTRGQQVTLSCSPISGHRSVSWYQQTPGQGLQFLFEYFSETQRNKGNFPGRFSGRQFSNSRSEMNVSTLELGDSALYLCASSADPGQGVFTEAFFGQGTRLTVV.

CDR3 nucleotides: TGTGCCAGCAGCTTGGGGGGACAGGGACGATCGAATGAAAAACTGTTTTTT. It specifies CASSLGGQGRSNEKLFF. The rearrangement joins TRBV5-4 to TRBJ1-4; 9 positions agree with TRBD1. The V gene's germline CDR1 is SGHNT and CDR2 YYREEE (reference sequence). Losses at the gene ends were 0 bases for V and 5 bases for J; bases not matched to a gene: 8. The CDR3 consists of 17 residues.

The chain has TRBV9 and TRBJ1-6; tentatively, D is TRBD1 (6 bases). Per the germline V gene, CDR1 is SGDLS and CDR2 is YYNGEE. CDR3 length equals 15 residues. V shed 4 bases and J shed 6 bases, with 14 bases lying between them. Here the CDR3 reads CASSPTGTFNSPLHF. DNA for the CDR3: TGTGCCAGCAGCCCCACCGGGACATTTAATTCACCCCTCCACTTT.

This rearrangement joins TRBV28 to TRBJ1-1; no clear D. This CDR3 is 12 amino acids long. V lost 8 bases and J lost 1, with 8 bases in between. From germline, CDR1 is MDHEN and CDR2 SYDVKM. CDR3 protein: CASHRGNTEAFF. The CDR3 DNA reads TGTGCCAGCCACCGGGGGAACACTGAAGCTTTCTTT.

In DNA, the CDR3 is TGTGCCAGCAGCATCAGGGTGGGGGGGAACACTGAAGCTTTCTTT. Translated, it gives CASSIRVGGNTEAFF. J is TRBJ1-1 and V is TRBV7-2, with TRBD1 as a possible D gene (5 bases). Germline V gene sequence: CDR1 SGHTA, CDR2 FQGNSA. The CDR3 contains 15 residues. The germline V and J ends were trimmed by 5 bases and 1 base, with 14 bases remaining between them.

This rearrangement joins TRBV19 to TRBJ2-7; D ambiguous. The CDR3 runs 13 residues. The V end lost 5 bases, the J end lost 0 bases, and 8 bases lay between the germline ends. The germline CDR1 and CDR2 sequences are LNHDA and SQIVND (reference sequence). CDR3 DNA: TGTGCCAGTAGTTTAACCAGCTCCTACGAGCAGTACTTC. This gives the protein CASSLTSSYEQYF.

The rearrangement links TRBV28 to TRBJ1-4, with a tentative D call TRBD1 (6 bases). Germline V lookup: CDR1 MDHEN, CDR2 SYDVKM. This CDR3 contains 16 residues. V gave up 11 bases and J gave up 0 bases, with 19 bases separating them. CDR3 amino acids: CAASSGGAATNEKLFF. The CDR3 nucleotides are TGTGCCGCCTCCTCGGGGGGCGCTGCAACTAATGAAAAACTGTTTTTT.

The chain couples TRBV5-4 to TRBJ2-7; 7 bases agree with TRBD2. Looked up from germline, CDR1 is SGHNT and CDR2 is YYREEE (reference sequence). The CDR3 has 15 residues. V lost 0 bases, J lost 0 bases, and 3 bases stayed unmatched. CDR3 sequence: CASSLGRLASYEQYF. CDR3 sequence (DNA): TGTGCCAGCAGCTTGGGGCGACTAGCCTCCTACGAGCAGTACTTC.

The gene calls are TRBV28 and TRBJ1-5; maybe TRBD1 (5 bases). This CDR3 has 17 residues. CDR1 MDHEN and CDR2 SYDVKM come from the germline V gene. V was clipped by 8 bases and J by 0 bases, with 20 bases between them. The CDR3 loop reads CASSSLGGAYSNQPQHF. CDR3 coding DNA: TGTGCCAGCTCAAGTTTGGGAGGGGCCTATAGCAATCAGCCCCAGCATTTT.

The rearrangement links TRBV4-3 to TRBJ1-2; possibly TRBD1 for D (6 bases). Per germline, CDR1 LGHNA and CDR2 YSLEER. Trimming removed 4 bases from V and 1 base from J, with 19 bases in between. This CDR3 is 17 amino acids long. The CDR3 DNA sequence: TGCGCCAGCAGCCTGTCCCCCTCAGGGGCTTATAACTATGGCTACACCTTC. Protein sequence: CASSLSPSGAYNYGYTF.

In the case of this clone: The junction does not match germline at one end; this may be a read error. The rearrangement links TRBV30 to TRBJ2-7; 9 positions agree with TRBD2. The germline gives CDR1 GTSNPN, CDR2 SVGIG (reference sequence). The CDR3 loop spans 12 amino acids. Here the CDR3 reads CAWAGGVSSQNF. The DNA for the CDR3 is TGTGCCTGGGCGGGAGGGGTTAGTAGTCAAAACTTC.

The CDR3 DNA reads TGTGCCAGCAGCGCCCTGGGGGGAGCCAAAAACATTCAGTACTTC. Protein sequence: CASSALGGAKNIQYF. This sequence joins TRBV7-9 and TRBJ2-4; tentative D call: TRBD2 (6 bases). This CDR3 has 15 amino acids. Germline-derived CDR1 and CDR2 are SEHNR and FQNEAQ (reference sequence). V lost 5 bases, J lost 0 bases, and 11 bases lay in between.

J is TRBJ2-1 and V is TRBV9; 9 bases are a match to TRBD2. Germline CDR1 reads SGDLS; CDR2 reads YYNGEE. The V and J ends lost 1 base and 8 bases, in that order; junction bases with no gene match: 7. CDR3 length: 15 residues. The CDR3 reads CASSVSSGRPHEQFF. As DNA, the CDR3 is TGTGCCAGCAGCGTATCCAGCGGGAGGCCCCATGAGCAGTTCTTC. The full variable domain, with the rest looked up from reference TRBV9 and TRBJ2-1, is DSGVTQTPKHLITATGQRVTLRCSPRSGDLSVYWYQQSLDQGLQFLIQYYNGEERAKGNILERFSAQQFPDLHSELNLSSLELGDSALYFCASSVSSGRPHEQFFGPGTRLTVL.

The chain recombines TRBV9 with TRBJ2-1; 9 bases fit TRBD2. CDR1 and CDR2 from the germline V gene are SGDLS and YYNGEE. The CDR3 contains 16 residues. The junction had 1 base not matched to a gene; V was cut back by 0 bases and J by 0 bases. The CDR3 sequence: CASSVASGVSYNEQFF. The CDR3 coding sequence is TGTGCCAGCAGCGTAGCTAGCGGGGTCTCCTACAATGAGCAGTTCTTC.